The next 2 T cell receptor beta chains were all read from a single sample in a study of CD8 T cells in ankylosing spondylitis. Using its own MiXCR run on the 5' RACE reads, TCRdb lists one record per CDR3 protein. The table has approximately 350,000 distinct CDR3 sequences, roughly 15% seen once. The sample consisted of blood, either unsorted or a sorted T cell fraction (not recorded which). Source of these receptors: a male donor with ankylosing spondylitis or in good health (not recorded which).

The gene calls are TRBV12-3 or TRBV12-4 and TRBJ2-2; 7 nucleotides match TRBD2. The CDR3 contains 14 residues. V shed 3 bases and J 4 bases; nucleotides not matched to a gene: 2. CDR3: CASSLLAVTGELFF. The CDR3 DNA sequence: TGTGCCAGCAGTTTGCTAGCGGTCACCGGGGAGCTGTTTTTT.

This chain uses TRBV10-1 with TRBJ2-3; D unclear. This CDR3 region has 15 residues. V lost 4 bases to trimming and J lost 0 bases, with 11 bases between them. The germline V gene has CDR1 WNHNN and CDR2 SYGVQD (reference sequence). CDR3 sequence (DNA): TGCGCCAGCAGTGCGAGTGGCTCTAGCACAGATACGCAGTATTTT. Translation gives CASSASGSSTDTQYF.